This T cell receptor (beta chain) was recovered during a study of shared clonotypes between healthy human individuals. Findings and caveats of the study: In a few donors, 4.5% to 5.5% of naive CD4 clonotypes appeared in common.

Sequenced by immunoSEQ multiplex PCR; TCRdb stores in-frame clones only, minus some. The sample consists of roughly 2.5 million clones, around 90% of them appearing once. About this clone itself: Its specificity is unknown.

V gave up 4 bases and J gave up 0 bases, with 15 bases separating them. From germline, CDR1 is KGHSH and CDR2 LQKENI. The CDR3 covers 16 residues. The source is a man between 18 and 29 years old in good health. This chain uses TRBV18 with TRBJ1-1; D gene unclear. Sequenced: naive CD4+ T cells sorted from blood. Noted subset: CD45RA+ positively selected. CDR3 coding DNA: TGTGCCAGCTCACAATCACCACTAGCTATGAACACTGAAGCTTTCTTT. Amino acids: CASSQSPLAMNTEAFF.